The clone carrying this T cell receptor (beta chain) was seen a handful of times. Its target is unknown. The data were obtained in a study of T cell repertoires in cytomegalovirus infection. Study information: Peptides in the study included HLA-C-restricted and HLA-B-restricted CMV epitopes.

V was pared by 3 bases and J by 4 bases, with 15 bases between. The length of the CDR3 is 15 residues. TCRdb re-called the reads with MiXCR, one entry per CDR3 protein. Altogether 800,000 to 950,000 distinct CDR3 sequences are present, 30% to 35% being singletons, with the ten largest covering around 12%. General study points: Frequencies of public TCR beta families were cumulated, and this identified carriers of CMV plus the relevant HLA.

The TCR sequence derives from a human donor in good health (CMV status not recorded). Some clones in this sample may be carry-over from other donors' samples. This chain uses TRBV12-3 or TRBV12-4 with TRBJ1-2; the D gene is possibly TRBD1 (5 bases). The source material was cultured CD8+ T cells from PBMCs, sampled from culture after CMV antigen stimulation. CDR3 sequence (DNA): TGTGCCAGCAGTTTTCCAGGGATCCGGGGCTATGGCTACACCTTC. It codes for CASSFPGIRGYGYTF.